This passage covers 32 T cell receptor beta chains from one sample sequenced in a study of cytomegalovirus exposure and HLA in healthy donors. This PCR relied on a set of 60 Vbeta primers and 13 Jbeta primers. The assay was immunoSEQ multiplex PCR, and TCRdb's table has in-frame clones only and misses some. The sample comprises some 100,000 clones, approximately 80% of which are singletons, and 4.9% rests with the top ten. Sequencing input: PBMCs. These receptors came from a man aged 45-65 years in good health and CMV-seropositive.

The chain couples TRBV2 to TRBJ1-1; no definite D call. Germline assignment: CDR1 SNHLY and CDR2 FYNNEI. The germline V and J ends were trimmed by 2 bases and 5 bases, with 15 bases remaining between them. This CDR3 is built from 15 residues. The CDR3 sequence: CASSERAPGMTEAFF. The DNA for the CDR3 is TGTGCCAGCAGTGAAAGGGCCCCCGGGATGACTGAAGCTTTCTTT. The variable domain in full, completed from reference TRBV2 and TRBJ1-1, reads EPEVTQTPSHQVTQMGQEVILRCVPISNHLYFYWYRQILGQKVEFLVSFYNNEISEKSEIFDDQFSVERPDGSNFTLKIRSTKLEDSAMYFCASSERAPGMTEAFFGQGTRLTVV.

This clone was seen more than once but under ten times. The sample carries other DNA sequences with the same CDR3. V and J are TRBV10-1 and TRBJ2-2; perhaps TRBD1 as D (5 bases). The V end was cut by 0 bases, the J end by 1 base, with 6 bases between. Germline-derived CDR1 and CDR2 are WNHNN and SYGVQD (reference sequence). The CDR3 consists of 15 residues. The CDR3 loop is CASSESQGNTGELFF. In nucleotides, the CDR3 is TGCGCCAGCAGTGAGTCCCAGGGGAACACCGGGGAGCTGTTTTTT.

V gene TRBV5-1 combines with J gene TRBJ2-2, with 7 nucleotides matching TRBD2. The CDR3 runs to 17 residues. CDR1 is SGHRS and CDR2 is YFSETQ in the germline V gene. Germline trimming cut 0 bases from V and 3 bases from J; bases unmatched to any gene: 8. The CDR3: CASSLGGGVRDTGELFF. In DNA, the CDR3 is TGCGCCAGCAGCTTGGGGGGGGGAGTCCGTGACACCGGGGAGCTGTTTTTT. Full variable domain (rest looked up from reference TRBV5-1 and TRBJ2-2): KAGVTQTPRYLIKTRGQQVTLSCSPISGHRSVSWYQQTPGQGLQFLFEYFSETQRNKGNFPGRFSGRQFSNSRSEMNVSTLELGDSALYLCASSLGGGVRDTGELFFGEGSRLTVL.

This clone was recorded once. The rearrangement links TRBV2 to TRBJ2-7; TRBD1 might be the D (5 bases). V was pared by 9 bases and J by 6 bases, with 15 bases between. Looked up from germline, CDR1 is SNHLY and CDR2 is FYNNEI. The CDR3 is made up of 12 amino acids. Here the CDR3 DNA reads TGTGCCAGAGACCTCCAGGGAAGCGAGCAGTACTTC. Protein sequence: CARDLQGSEQYF. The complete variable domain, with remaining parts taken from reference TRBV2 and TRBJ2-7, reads EPEVTQTPSHQVTQMGQEVILRCVPISNHLYFYWYRQILGQKVEFLVSFYNNEISEKSEIFDDQFSVERPDGSNFTLKIRSTKLEDSAMYFCARDLQGSEQYFGPGTRLTVT.

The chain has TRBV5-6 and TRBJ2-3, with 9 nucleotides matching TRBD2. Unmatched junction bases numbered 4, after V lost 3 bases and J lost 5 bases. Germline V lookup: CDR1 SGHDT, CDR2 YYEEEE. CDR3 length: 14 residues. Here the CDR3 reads CASSSTSGLDTQYF. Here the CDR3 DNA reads TGTGCCAGCAGCTCTACTAGCGGGTTAGATACGCAGTATTTT.

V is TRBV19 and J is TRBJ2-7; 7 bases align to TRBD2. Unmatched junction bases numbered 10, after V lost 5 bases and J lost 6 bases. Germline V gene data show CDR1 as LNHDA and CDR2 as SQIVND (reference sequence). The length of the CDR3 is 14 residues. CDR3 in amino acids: CASSLRTGRVEQYF. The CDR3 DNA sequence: TGTGCCAGTAGTCTTCGGACTGGGAGGGTCGAGCAGTACTTC. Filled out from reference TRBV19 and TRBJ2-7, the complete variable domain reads DGGITQSPKYLFRKEGQNVTLSCEQNLNHDAMYWYRQDPGQGLRLIYYSQIVNDFQKGDIAEGYSVSREKKESFPLTVTSAQKNPTAFYLCASSLRTGRVEQYFGPGTRLTVT.

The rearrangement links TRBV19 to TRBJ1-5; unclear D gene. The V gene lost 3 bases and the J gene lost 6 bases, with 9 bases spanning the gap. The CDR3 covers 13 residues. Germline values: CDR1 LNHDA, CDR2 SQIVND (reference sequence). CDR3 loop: CASSIGVGQPQHF. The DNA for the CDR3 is TGTGCCAGTAGTATCGGGGTCGGTCAGCCCCAGCATTTT.

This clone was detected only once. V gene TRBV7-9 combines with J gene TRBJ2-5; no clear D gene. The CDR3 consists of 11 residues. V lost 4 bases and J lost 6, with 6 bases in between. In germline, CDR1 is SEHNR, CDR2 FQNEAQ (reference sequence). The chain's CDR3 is CASSSTKTQYF. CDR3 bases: TGTGCCAGCAGCTCAACAAAGACCCAGTACTTC.

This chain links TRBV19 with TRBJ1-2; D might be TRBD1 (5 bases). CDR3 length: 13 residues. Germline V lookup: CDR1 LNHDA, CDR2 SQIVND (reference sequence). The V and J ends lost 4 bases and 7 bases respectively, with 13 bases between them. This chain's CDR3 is CASSTSRASGYTF. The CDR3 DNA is TGTGCCAGTAGTACCTCCAGGGCCAGTGGCTACACCTTC. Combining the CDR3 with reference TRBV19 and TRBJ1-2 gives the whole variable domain DGGITQSPKYLFRKEGQNVTLSCEQNLNHDAMYWYRQDPGQGLRLIYYSQIVNDFQKGDIAEGYSVSREKKESFPLTVTSAQKNPTAFYLCASSTSRASGYTFGSGTRLTVV.

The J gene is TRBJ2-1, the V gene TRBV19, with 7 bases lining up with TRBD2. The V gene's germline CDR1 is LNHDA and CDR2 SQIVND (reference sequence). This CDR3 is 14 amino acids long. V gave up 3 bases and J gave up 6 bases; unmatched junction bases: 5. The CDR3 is CASSMGGLLNEQFF. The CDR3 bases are TGTGCCAGTAGTATGGGGGGACTACTCAATGAGCAGTTCTTC.

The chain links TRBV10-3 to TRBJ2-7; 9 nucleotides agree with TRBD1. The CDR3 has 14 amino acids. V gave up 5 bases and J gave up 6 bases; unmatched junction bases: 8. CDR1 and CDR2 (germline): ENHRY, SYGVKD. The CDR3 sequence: CAISQPGQGSEQYF. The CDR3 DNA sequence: TGTGCCATCAGTCAGCCGGGACAGGGTAGCGAGCAGTACTTC.

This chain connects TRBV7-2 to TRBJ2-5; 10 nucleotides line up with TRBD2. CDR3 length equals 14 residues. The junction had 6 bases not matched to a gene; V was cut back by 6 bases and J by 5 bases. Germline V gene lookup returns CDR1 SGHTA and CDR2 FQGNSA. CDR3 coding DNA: TGTGCCAGCAGTTTAAGAGCGGGAGGGGAGACCCAGTACTTC. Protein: CASSLRAGGETQYF.

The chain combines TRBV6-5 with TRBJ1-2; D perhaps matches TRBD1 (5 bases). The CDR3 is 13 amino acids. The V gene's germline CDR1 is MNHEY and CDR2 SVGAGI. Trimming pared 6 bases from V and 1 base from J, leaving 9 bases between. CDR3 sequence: CASRSTDNYGYTF. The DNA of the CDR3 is TGTGCCAGCAGGTCGACAGATAACTATGGCTACACCTTC.

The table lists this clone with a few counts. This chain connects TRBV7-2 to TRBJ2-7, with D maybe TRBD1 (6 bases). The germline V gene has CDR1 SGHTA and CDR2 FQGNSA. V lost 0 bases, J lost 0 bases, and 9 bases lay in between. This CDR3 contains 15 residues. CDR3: CASSLAGDISYEQYF. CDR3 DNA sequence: TGTGCCAGCAGCTTAGCGGGGGACATCTCCTACGAGCAGTACTTC.

The CDR3 coding sequence is TGTGCCAGCAGTTCGAAATCTAGGTACGAGCAGTACTTC. Translation gives CASSSKSRYEQYF. This sequence joins TRBV27 and TRBJ2-7; D ambiguous. V gave up 4 bases and J gave up 4 bases, with 11 bases separating them. CDR3 length: 13 amino acids. Germline CDR1 is MNHEY and CDR2 is SMNVEV (reference sequence).

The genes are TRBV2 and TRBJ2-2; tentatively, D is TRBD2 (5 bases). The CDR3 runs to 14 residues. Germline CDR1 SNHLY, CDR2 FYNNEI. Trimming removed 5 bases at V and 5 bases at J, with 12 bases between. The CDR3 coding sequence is TGTGCCAGCAGTCCGAGGGTTAATACCGGGGAGCTGTTTTTT. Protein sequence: CASSPRVNTGELFF.

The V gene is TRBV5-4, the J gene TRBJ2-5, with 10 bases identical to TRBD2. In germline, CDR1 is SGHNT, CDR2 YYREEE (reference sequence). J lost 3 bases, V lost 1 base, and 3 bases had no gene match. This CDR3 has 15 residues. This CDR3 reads CASSLSGLAKETQYF. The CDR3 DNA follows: TGTGCCAGCAGCTTGTCGGGACTAGCGAAAGAGACCCAGTACTTC.

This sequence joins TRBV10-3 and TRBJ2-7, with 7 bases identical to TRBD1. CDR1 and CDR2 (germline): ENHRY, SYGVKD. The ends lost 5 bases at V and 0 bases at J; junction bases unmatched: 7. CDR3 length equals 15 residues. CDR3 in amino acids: CAISKGQAYSYEQYF. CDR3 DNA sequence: TGTGCCATCAGTAAAGGACAGGCTTACTCCTACGAGCAGTACTTC.

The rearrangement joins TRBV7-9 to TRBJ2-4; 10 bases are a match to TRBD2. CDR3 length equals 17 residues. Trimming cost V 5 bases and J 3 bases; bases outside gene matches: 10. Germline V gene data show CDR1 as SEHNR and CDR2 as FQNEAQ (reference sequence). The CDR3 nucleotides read TGTGCCAGCAGCCCCCAGCGGGGGGGCGCTGGCAAAAACATTCAGTACTTC. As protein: CASSPQRGGAGKNIQYF.

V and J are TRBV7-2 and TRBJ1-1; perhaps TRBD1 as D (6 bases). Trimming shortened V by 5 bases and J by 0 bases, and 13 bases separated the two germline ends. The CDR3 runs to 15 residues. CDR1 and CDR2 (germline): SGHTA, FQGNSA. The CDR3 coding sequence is TGTGCCAGCAGCGACAGGCCAATGATGAACACTGAAGCTTTCTTT. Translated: CASSDRPMMNTEAFF.

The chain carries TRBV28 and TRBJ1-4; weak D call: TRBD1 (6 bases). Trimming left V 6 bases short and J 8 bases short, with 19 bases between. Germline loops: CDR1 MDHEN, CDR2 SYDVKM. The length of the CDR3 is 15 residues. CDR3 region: CASSGGGRGGEKLFF. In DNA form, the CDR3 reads TGTGCCAGCAGCGGGGGGGGGCGAGGTGGAGAAAAACTGTTTTTT.

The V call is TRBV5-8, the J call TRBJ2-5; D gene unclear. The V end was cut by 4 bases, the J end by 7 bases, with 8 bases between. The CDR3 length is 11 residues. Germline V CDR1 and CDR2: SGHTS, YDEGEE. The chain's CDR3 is CASSPTGTQYF. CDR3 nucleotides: TGTGCCAGCAGCCCGACGGGGACCCAGTACTTC.

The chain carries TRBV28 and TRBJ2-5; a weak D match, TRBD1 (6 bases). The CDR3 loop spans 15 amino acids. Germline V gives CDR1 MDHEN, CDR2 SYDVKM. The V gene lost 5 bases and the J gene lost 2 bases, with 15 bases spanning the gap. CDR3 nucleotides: TGTGCCAGCAGTCCCCCCGGGACAAATCAAGAGACCCAGTACTTC. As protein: CASSPPGTNQETQYF.

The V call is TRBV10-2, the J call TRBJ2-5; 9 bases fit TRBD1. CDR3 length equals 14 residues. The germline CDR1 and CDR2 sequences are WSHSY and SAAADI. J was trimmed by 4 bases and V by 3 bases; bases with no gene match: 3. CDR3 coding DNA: TGCGCCAGCAGTGATACAGGGGGCGGAGAGACCCAGTACTTC. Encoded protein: CASSDTGGGETQYF.

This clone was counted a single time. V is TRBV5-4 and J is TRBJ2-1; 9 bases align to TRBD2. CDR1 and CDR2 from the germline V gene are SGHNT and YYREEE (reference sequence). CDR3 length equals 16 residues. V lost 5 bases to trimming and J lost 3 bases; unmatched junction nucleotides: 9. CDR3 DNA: TGTGCCAGCAGGGGGTGGGCTAGCGGGAACTACAATGAGCAGTTCTTC. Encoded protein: CASRGWASGNYNEQFF.

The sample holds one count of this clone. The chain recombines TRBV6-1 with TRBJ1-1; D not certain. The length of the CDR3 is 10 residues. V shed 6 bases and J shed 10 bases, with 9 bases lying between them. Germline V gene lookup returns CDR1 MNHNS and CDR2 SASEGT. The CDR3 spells CASRELAAFF. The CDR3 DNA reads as TGTGCCAGCAGGGAGTTGGCAGCTTTCTTT.

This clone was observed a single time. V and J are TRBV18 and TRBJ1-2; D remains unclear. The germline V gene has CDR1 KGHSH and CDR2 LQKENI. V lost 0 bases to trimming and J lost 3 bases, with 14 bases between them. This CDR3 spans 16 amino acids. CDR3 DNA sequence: TGTGCCAGCTCACCACCGTTAGCGAACCGGGACTATGGCTACACCTTC. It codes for CASSPPLANRDYGYTF. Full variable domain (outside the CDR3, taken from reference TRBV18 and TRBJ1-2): NAGVMQNPRHLVRRRGQEARLRCSPMKGHSHVYWYRQLPEEGLKFMVYLQKENIIDESGMPKERFSAEFPKEGPSILRIQQVVRGDSAAYFCASSPPLANRDYGYTFGSGTRLTVV.

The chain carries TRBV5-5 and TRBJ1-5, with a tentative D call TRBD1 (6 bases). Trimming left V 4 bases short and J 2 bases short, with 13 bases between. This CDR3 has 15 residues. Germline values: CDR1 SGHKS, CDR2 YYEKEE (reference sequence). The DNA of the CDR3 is TGTGCCAGCAGCCTCAGGGGAGCGGGCAATCAGCCCCAGCATTTT. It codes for CASSLRGAGNQPQHF.

The CDR3, as DNA: TGTGCCAGCATCTCAAACAGGGGTGTCTCACCCCTCCACTTT. Amino acids: CASISNRGVSPLHF. This rearrangement joins TRBV21-1 to TRBJ1-6; the DNA was not used to check the table's D call, TRBD1. TRBV21-1 is given as a pseudogene. The CDR3 length is 14 residues.

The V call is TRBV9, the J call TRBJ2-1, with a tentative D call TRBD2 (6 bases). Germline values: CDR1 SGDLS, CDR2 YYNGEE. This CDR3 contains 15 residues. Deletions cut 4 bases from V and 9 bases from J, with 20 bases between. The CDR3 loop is CASSTGTPRVGEQFF. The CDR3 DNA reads TGTGCCAGCAGCACCGGGACTCCGCGGGTTGGTGAGCAGTTCTTC.

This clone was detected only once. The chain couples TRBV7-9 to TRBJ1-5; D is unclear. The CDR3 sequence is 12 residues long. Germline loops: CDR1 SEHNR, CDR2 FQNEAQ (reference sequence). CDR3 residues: CSSSRDNQPQHF. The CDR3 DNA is TGTTCCTCAAGCCGGGACAATCAGCCCCAGCATTTT.

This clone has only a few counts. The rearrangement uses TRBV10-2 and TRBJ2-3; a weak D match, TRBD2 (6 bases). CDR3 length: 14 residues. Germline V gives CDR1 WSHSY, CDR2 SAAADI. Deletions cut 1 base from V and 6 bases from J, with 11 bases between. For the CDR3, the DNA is TGCGCCAGCAGTGAGTTGGGACTTGCCGATACGCAGTATTTT. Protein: CASSELGLADTQYF.